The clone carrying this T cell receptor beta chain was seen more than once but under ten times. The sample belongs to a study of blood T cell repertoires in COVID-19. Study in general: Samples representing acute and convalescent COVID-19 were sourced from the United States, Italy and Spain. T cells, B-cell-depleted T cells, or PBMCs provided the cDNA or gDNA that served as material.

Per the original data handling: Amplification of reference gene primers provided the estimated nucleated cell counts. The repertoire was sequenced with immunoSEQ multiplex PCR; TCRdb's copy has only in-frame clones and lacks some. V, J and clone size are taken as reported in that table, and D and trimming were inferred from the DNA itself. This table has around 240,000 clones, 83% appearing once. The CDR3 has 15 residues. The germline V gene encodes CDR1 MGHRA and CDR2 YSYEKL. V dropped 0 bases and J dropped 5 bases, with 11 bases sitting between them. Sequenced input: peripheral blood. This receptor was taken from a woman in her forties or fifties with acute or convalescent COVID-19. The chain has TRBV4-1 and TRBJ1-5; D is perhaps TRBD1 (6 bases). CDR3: CASSQEGTKDQPQHF. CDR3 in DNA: TGCGCCAGCAGCCAAGAAGGGACAAAGGATCAGCCCCAGCATTTT.